The source of this T cell receptor beta chain is a study of Ad26.COV2.S vaccination and SARS-CoV-2 variants. Study results and caveats: The authors reported substantial breadth in spike-specific CD8+ and CD4+ T cell responses after vaccination.

Treatment meaning: some 20 received Ad26.COV2.S at low or high dose, single or two shots; 5 received placebo; per-sample allocation not given. Day 63 after the first vaccine or placebo injection was the time point for sampling. The assay was immunoSEQ multiplex PCR, and TCRdb's table has in-frame clones only and misses some. The table includes around 340,000 clones, roughly 89% detected once. This CDR3 spans 13 amino acids. V was clipped by 10 bases and J by 15 bases; unmatched bases: 13. CDR1 and CDR2 from the germline V gene are MNHEY and SVGAGI. Comments on this clone: What it recognizes is unknown.

The material was peripheral blood, obtained in a trial of Ad26.COV2.S vaccine versus placebo. This TCR was recovered from a person aged 18-65 years who received the Ad26.COV2.S COVID-19 vaccine or a placebo. The chain is built from TRBV6-5 and TRBJ2-1; 12 bases fit TRBD2. CDR3 nucleotides: TGTGCCACCTCGACTAGCGGGGGAGCGATTCTGTTCTTC. It is translated as CATSTSGGAILFF.